A single sample gave rise to the 23 T cell receptor beta chains below, sequenced in a study of radiotherapy plus CTLA-4 blockade in lung cancer. Clones were sequenced by immunoSEQ multiplex PCR, and TCRdb holds only the in-frame ones, with some missing. The table lists more than 50,000 clones, roughly three quarters of them singletons. The material sequenced was peripheral blood, taken from a patient treated with radiotherapy plus ipilimumab. The receptors here all came from a human donor with non-small cell lung cancer who had a complete response to radiotherapy plus ipilimumab.

This chain joins TRBV7-3 and TRBJ2-3; 7 bases map to TRBD1. The CDR3 spans 15 residues. Germline values: CDR1 SGHTA, CDR2 FQGTGA. V lost 1 base and J lost 6; bases outside the gene matches: 7. CDR3 bases: TGTGCCAGCAGCTTAAGGGACAGTTCCCGGGATACGCAGTATTTT. Translating it yields CASSLRDSSRDTQYF.

The chain links TRBV2 to TRBJ1-1; 8 bases are shared with TRBD1. The junction had 11 bases not matched to a gene; V was cut back by 7 bases and J by 1 base. CDR3 length: 16 residues. Germline CDR1 is SNHLY and CDR2 is FYNNEI. This CDR3 reads CASITSRGQGNTEAFF. CDR3 in DNA: TGTGCCAGCATAACTTCCAGGGGGCAGGGGAACACTGAAGCTTTCTTT.

The chain combines TRBV5-1 with TRBJ2-3; 8 bases match TRBD2. Germline-derived CDR1 and CDR2 are SGHRS and YFSETQ. Trimming at V came to 5 bases and at J to 2 bases, leaving 13 bases not matched to a gene. The CDR3 contains 17 residues. The CDR3 here is CASSTRSLGLVTDTQYF. The DNA for the CDR3 is TGCGCCAGCAGTACCCGTAGCCTGGGACTAGTCACAGATACGCAGTATTTT.

The chain carries TRBV6-6 and TRBJ2-5; D gene uncertain. The J call may be wrong; the DNA end is better matched by TRBJ2-7. The germline CDR1 and CDR2 sequences are MNHNY and SVGAGI (reference sequence). There are 14 residues in the CDR3. The CDR3 DNA sequence: TGTGCCAGCAGTTACTCGACCGCCGGGTACGAGCAGTACTTC. The encoded protein is CASSYSTAGYEQYF.

The V and J genes are TRBV5-4 and TRBJ2-1; TRBD1 matches at 11 bases. CDR1 is SGHNT, CDR2 YYREEE, per germline (reference sequence). The trim removed 3 bases at V and 6 bases at J, leaving 11 bases unmatched. This CDR3 spans 17 amino acids. CDR3 sequence (DNA): TGTGCCAGCAGCTCGTGGGGGACAGGGGGTCTAAGCAATGAGCAGTTCTTC. Its translation is CASSSWGTGGLSNEQFF.

The V call is TRBV28, the J call TRBJ1-5, with D possibly being TRBD1 (5 bases). The germline V and J ends were trimmed by 5 bases and 7 bases, with 15 bases remaining between them. Germline V lookup: CDR1 MDHEN, CDR2 SYDVKM. The CDR3 consists of 14 residues. CDR3 sequence (DNA): TGTGCCAGCAGTACAGCCCACCGGGGGCAGCCCCAGCATTTT. Translating gives CASSTAHRGQPQHF.

The chain couples TRBV28 to TRBJ1-2; D unresolved. The germline V gene encodes CDR1 MDHEN and CDR2 SYDVKM. This CDR3 region has 11 residues. Trimming stripped 6 bases from V and 1 base from J, with 3 bases between. The DNA for the CDR3 is TGTGCCAGCAGCATTAACTATGGCTACACCTTC. Amino acids: CASSINYGYTF.

V gene TRBV6-5 combines with J gene TRBJ1-2; D remains ambiguous. This CDR3 region has 15 residues. V lost 6 bases and J 4 bases, leaving 18 bases between the germline ends. Germline values: CDR1 MNHEY, CDR2 SVGAGI. CDR3 region: CASRYAEGPFYGYTF. CDR3 nucleotides: TGTGCCAGCAGATACGCGGAGGGTCCCTTCTATGGCTACACCTTC.

This clone has more than one count but fewer than ten. The chain has TRBV15 and TRBJ1-2, with 7 bases identical to TRBD1. The germline gives CDR1 LNHNV, CDR2 YYDKDF (reference sequence). V lost 3 bases and J lost 7; bases outside the gene matches: 20. The CDR3 extends over 18 amino acids. The CDR3 bases are TGTGCCACCAGCAGGGACCTAGGGGGCCTGATATATAGTCCTGGCTACACCTTC. Translation: CATSRDLGGLIYSPGYTF.

The CDR3 bases are TGTGCCACCGCCAGGGGGTCGAATTCACCCCTCCACTTT. Translation gives CATARGSNSPLHF. This chain joins TRBV2 and TRBJ1-6; 7 nucleotides line up with TRBD1. With V trimmed by 10 bases and J by 7 bases, 7 bases remained unmatched. Per germline, CDR1 SNHLY and CDR2 FYNNEI. This CDR3 has 13 residues. Full variable domain (rest looked up from reference TRBV2 and TRBJ1-6): EPEVTQTPSHQVTQMGQEVILRCVPISNHLYFYWYRQILGQKVEFLVSFYNNEISEKSEIFDDQFSVERPDGSNFTLKIRSTKLEDSAMYFCATARGSNSPLHFGNGTRLTVT.

J is TRBJ2-5 and V is TRBV4-3, with 8 nucleotides matching TRBD1. V shed 3 bases and J 2 bases; nucleotides not matched to a gene: 8. The CDR3 contains 16 residues. The germline CDR1 and CDR2 sequences are LGHNA and YSLEER. The CDR3 DNA is TGCGCCAGCAGCCAGGCCTGGACAGGGATACAAGAGACCCAGTACTTC. Its protein product is CASSQAWTGIQETQYF.

The rearrangement uses TRBV7-2 and TRBJ2-7; 8 bases match TRBD2. The V gene's germline CDR1 is SGHTA and CDR2 FQGNSA. CDR3 size: 14 residues. J was trimmed by 5 bases and V by 5 bases; bases with no gene match: 8. The CDR3: CASSRRGGLNEQYF. The DNA of the CDR3 is TGTGCCAGCAGCAGACGGGGGGGCCTGAACGAGCAGTACTTC.

V gene TRBV5-6 combines with J gene TRBJ2-1; 8 positions agree with TRBD2. V trimming: 3 bases; J trimming: 4 bases; junction bases outside the gene matches: 15. CDR1 is SGHDT and CDR2 is YYEEEE in the germline V gene. The CDR3 runs 18 residues. Written as DNA, the CDR3 is TGTGCCAGCAGCTCACTAGCGGAAGCTTCCTTAGATTACAATGAGCAGTTCTTC. It codes for CASSSLAEASLDYNEQFF.

The rearrangement joins TRBV5-1 to TRBJ2-5; D unresolved. Between the trimmed V and J ends, which lost 4 bases and 0 bases, there was a span of 16 bases. CDR1 and CDR2 from the germline V gene are SGHRS and YFSETQ. The CDR3 runs 16 residues. The CDR3 nucleotides read TGCGCCAGCAGCCCCTTTGTTATTAGCTACCAAGAGACCCAGTACTTC. It translates to CASSPFVISYQETQYF.

This sequence joins TRBV4-2 and TRBJ1-4; D possibly corresponds to TRBD1 (5 bases). Trimming cost V 0 bases and J 8 bases, with 19 bases left between them. The CDR3 contains 17 residues. Germline CDR1 and CDR2: LGHNA and YNFKEQ. The CDR3 sequence is CASSQEGWGGREEKLFF. CDR3 in DNA: TGTGCCAGCAGCCAAGAGGGTTGGGGGGGTCGGGAGGAAAAACTGTTTTTT.

Written as DNA, the CDR3 is TGTGCCAGCAGCCCTAGGACAGGGCTCTCCTATAATTCACCCCTCCACTTT. Its protein product is CASSPRTGLSYNSPLHF. The genes are TRBV5-6 and TRBJ1-6; 8 positions agree with TRBD1. The CDR3 covers 17 residues. The V and J ends lost 4 bases and 0 bases, in that order; junction bases with no gene match: 6. Germline loops: CDR1 SGHDT, CDR2 YYEEEE.

This sequence joins TRBV13 and TRBJ1-3; 7 nucleotides line up with TRBD1. Germline assignment: CDR1 PRHDT and CDR2 FYEKMQ (reference sequence). The V segment lost 6 bases and the J segment 3 bases; nucleotides outside the gene matches: 11. The CDR3 runs 16 residues. The CDR3 coding sequence is TGTGCCAGCAGGTTTCGCCAGGGGGATGATGGAAACACCATATATTTT. The encoded protein is CASRFRQGDDGNTIYF. Filled out from reference TRBV13 and TRBJ1-3, the complete variable domain reads AAGVIQSPRHLIKEKRETATLKCYPIPRHDTVYWYQQGPGQDPQFLISFYEKMQSDKGSIPDRFSAQQFSDYHSELNMSSLELGDSALYFCASRFRQGDDGNTIYFGEGSWLTVV.

The sample holds a few counts of this clone. The chain is built from TRBV27 and TRBJ1-2, with 10 bases matching TRBD1. The ends lost 7 bases at V and 8 bases at J; junction bases unmatched: 10. The CDR3 runs to 14 residues. Germline loops: CDR1 MNHEY, CDR2 SMNVEV (reference sequence). The CDR3 sequence is CASNITRDRGGYTF. Written as DNA, the CDR3 is TGTGCCAGCAATATCACCCGGGACAGGGGCGGCTACACCTTC.

V usage is TRBV9 and J usage is TRBJ1-2, with 7 positions matching TRBD1. The CDR3 is 13 residues long. The V segment lost 0 bases and the J segment 8 bases; nucleotides outside the gene matches: 4. Germline CDR1 and CDR2: SGDLS and YYNGEE. The CDR3 protein is CASSVVAGGGYTF. In nucleotides, the CDR3 is TGTGCCAGCAGCGTAGTGGCAGGGGGAGGCTACACCTTC.

The J gene is TRBJ1-1, the V gene TRBV6-5; D might be TRBD1 (5 bases). The V end was cut by 6 bases, the J end by 1 base, with 9 bases between. CDR1 is MNHEY, CDR2 SVGAGI, per germline. The CDR3 spans 13 residues. CDR3: CASRRQKNTEAFF. The DNA of the CDR3 is TGTGCCAGCAGACGACAGAAGAACACTGAAGCTTTCTTT.

The V call is TRBV27, the J call TRBJ2-5; D is possibly TRBD1 (6 bases). The CDR3 is 18 residues long. Trimming removed 5 bases from V and 0 bases from J, with 22 bases in between. The V gene's germline CDR1 is MNHEY and CDR2 SMNVEV (reference sequence). The CDR3 here is CASSQRGGRTGYQETQYF. The CDR3 nucleotides are TGTGCCAGCAGTCAGAGGGGTGGGAGAACAGGGTACCAAGAGACCCAGTACTTC.

The V gene is TRBV7-8, the J gene TRBJ2-2; D might be TRBD1 (5 bases). Trimming removed 10 bases from V and 6 bases from J, with 12 bases in between. This CDR3 comprises 12 residues. Per germline, CDR1 SGHVS and CDR2 FQNEAQ. CDR3 in amino acids: CAKWAGSGELFF. The DNA of the CDR3 is TGTGCCAAATGGGCAGGGTCCGGGGAGCTGTTTTTT.

This clone was found a few times. This chain uses TRBV9 with TRBJ2-1; 9 bases are a match to TRBD1. The junction had 3 bases not matched to a gene; V was cut back by 0 bases and J by 5 bases. The CDR3 is made up of 15 amino acids. The germline CDR1 and CDR2 sequences are SGDLS and YYNGEE. CDR3 sequence: CASSVVGQGNNEQFF. As DNA, the CDR3 is TGTGCCAGCAGCGTAGTGGGACAGGGAAACAATGAGCAGTTCTTC.